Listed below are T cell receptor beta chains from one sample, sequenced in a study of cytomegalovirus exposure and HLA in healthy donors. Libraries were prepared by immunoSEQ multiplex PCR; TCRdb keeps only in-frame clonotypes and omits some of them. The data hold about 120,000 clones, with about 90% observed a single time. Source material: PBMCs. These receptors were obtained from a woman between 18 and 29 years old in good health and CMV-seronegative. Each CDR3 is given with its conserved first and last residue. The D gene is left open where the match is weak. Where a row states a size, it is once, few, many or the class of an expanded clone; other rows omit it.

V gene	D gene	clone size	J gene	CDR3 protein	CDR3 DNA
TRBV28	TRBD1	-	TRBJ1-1	CASSFGRGRTEAFF	TGTGCCAGCAGTTTTGGCAGGGGGCGCACTGAAGCTTTCTTT
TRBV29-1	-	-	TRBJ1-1	CSVGDTYTEAFF	TGCAGCGTTGGGGACACCTACACTGAAGCTTTCTTT
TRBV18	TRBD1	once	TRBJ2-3	CASSRDRVSTDTQYF	TGTGCCAGCTCAAGAGACAGGGTCAGCACAGATACGCAGTATTTT
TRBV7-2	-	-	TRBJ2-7	CASSDSERVEYF	TGTGCCAGCAGCGACTCCGAACGGGTGGAGTACTTC
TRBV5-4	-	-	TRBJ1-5	CASSAGGAQPQHF	TGTGCCAGCAGCGCTGGGGGGGCCCAGCCCCAGCATTTT
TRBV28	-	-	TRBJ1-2	CASSSGDYGYTF	TGTGCCAGCAGTTCGGGAGACTATGGCTACACCTTC
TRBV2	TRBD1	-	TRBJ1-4	CASSRWTGGGEKLFF	TGTGCCAGCAGTAGGTGGACAGGGGGCGGTGAAAAACTGTTTTTT
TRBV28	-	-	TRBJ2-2	CASSFRQGVTGELFF	TGTGCCAGCAGTTTCCGGCAGGGCGTCACCGGGGAGCTGTTTTTT
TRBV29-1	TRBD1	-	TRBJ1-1	CSVGQGGLSSEAFF	TGCAGCGTTGGACAGGGCGGATTGAGCTCTGAAGCTTTCTTT
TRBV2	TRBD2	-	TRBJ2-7	CASSEGAGGVVGEQYF	TGTGCCAGCAGTGAAGGCGCGGGGGGGGTGGTAGGCGAGCAGTACTTC
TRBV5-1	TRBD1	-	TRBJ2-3	CASSSQGAGGTDTQYF	TGCGCCAGCAGCTCACAGGGGGCAGGCGGCACAGATACGCAGTATTTT
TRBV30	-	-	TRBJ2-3	CAWSGRGWGTDTQYF	TGTGCCTGGAGTGGAAGGGGATGGGGCACAGATACGCAGTATTTT
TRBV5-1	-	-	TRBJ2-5	CASSLAWGDQETQYF	TGCGCCAGCAGCTTGGCTTGGGGGGACCAAGAGACCCAGTACTTC
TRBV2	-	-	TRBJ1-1	CASSDLQGPLNTEAFF	TGTGCCAGCAGTGACTTACAGGGACCCCTGAACACTGAAGCTTTCTTT
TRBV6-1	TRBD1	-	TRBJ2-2	CAGSPGQGRTGELFF	TGTGCCGGATCACCGGGACAGGGTCGCACCGGGGAGCTGTTTTTT
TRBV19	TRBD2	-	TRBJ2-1	CASADWASGYNEQFF	TGTGCCAGTGCCGATTGGGCTAGCGGATACAATGAGCAGTTCTTC
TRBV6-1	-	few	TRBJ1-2	CASSEGNREDGYTF	TGTGCCAGCAGTGAAGGTAACAGGGAAGATGGCTACACCTTC
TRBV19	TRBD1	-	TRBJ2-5	CASSKSGGQETQYF	TGTGCCAGTAGTAAGTCAGGGGGCCAAGAGACCCAGTACTTC
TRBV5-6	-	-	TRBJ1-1	CASSLGMEDTEAFF	TGTGCCAGCAGCTTGGGGATGGAGGACACTGAAGCTTTCTTT
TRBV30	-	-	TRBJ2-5	CAWNLGAGETQYF	TGTGCCTGGAACCTGGGGGCCGGAGAGACCCAGTACTTC
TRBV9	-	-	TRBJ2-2	CASSVSEGFGELFF	TGTGCCAGCAGCGTTTCTGAGGGCTTCGGGGAGCTGTTTTTT
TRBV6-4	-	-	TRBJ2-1	CASRRTPNNEQFF	TGTGCCAGCAGGAGGACACCAAACAATGAGCAGTTCTTC
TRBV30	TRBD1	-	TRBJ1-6	CAWREYTGVNSPLHF	TGTGCCTGGAGGGAATATACAGGGGTGAATTCACCCCTCCACTTT
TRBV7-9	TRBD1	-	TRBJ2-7	CASSLIARGSPPYEQYF	TGTGCCAGCAGCTTAATAGCCAGGGGGAGCCCACCCTACGAGCAGTACTTC
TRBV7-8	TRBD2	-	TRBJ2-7	CASSFGLIGSSGRKPYEQYF	TGTGCCAGCAGCTTTGGTCTAATAGGTTCTAGCGGGAGGAAGCCCTACGAGCAGTACTTC
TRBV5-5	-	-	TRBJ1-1	CASSPYAGLNTEAFF	TGTGCCAGCAGCCCTTACGCGGGCCTGAACACTGAAGCTTTCTTT
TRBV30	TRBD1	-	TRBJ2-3	CAWSVGTGVSTDTQYF	TGTGCCTGGAGTGTAGGGACAGGCGTGAGCACAGATACGCAGTATTTT
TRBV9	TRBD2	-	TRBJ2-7	CASSVASAGGPYEQYF	TGTGCCAGCAGCGTAGCTTCTGCGGGGGGGCCTTACGAGCAGTACTTC
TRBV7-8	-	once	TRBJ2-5	CASTYHDTQYF	TGTGCCAGCACCTACCACGATACCCAGTACTTC
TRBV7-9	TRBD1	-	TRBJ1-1	CASSRGTGAPFF	TGTGCCAGCAGCCGAGGGACAGGGGCGCCTTTCTTT
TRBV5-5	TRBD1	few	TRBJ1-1	CASSIRQGHTEAFF	TGTGCCAGCAGCATAAGACAGGGACACACTGAAGCTTTCTTT
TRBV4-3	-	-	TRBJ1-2	CASSQDLLYGYTF	TGCGCCAGCAGCCAAGATCTCTTGTATGGCTACACCTTC
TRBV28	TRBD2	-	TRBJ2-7	CASSYFSGARGRATYEQYF	TGTGCCAGCAGCTACTTCAGTGGGGCCCGCGGGAGGGCAACCTACGAGCAGTACTTC
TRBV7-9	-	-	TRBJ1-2	CASSTPLPGVGGYTF	TGTGCCAGCAGCACCCCCCTTCCAGGGGTTGGGGGCTACACCTTC
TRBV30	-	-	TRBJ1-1	CAWTSVMNTEAFF	TGTGCCTGGACATCAGTAATGAACACTGAAGCTTTCTTT
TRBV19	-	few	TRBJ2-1	CASRTAETSYNEQFF	TGTGCCAGTCGAACAGCGGAAACCTCCTACAATGAGCAGTTCTTC
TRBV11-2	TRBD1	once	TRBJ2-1	CASSLVGTRTGVNEQFF	TGTGCCAGCAGCTTAGTAGGTACGAGGACAGGGGTGAATGAGCAGTTCTTC
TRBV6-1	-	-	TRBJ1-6	CASSDLRDSPLHF	TGTGCCAGCAGTGACCTCAGGGATTCACCCCTCCACTTT